This T cell receptor (beta chain) was retrieved from a study of CD8+ T cells in alopecia areata. In the study overall: Each of the treated patients was given oral tofacitinib, 5 to 10 mg twice daily, for moderate-to-severe alopecia areata. Tofacitinib therapy lasting 6 to 18 months was followed by 6 months off drug. General study points: Scalp specimens additionally yield sequences from normal skin's resident alphabeta T cells.

Sampling of alopecia areata patients yielded lesional scalp punch biopsies as well as peripheral blood. This CDR3 has 16 residues. V was pared by 1 base and J by 9 bases, with 14 bases of the junction left unmatched. Germline V gene sequence: CDR1 SGHDT, CDR2 YYEEEE. Extraction and reverse transcription of RNA yielded cDNA as the sequencing template. The method was immunoSEQ multiplex PCR; TCRdb's version includes in-frame clones alone and lacks a portion of them. This table holds over 150,000 clones, around 63% found once. A remark on this clone: The antigen remains unidentified.

The receptor was isolated from a human donor with alopecia areata. Sequenced material: CD4+ T cells sorted from blood, taken at week 0. The genes are TRBV5-6 and TRBJ2-5, with 8 bases that match TRBD2. Here the CDR3 reads CASSLISGASGWAQYF. In DNA, the CDR3 is TGTGCCAGCAGCTTGATTAGCGGGGCGTCAGGTTGGGCCCAGTACTTC.